This T cell receptor (beta chain) comes out of a study of CD8 T cells in ankylosing spondylitis. Study-level points and caveats: A motif of roughly eight highly homologous TCR beta variants was seen as apparently characteristic of ankylosing spondylitis blood.

TCRdb independently ran MiXCR on the 5' RACE reads; one entry per CDR3 protein. This table has hundreds of thousands of distinct CDR3 sequences, approximately 17% appearing once. J gave up 3 bases and V 3 bases, and 5 bases lay outside the gene matches. CDR1 and CDR2 (germline): LGHDT, YNNKEL (reference sequence). The CDR3 runs 15 residues. Concerning this clonotype: Its matching antigen is unknown.

The chain links TRBV3-1 to TRBJ2-7, with TRBD1 identical over 10 bases. This clonotype was obtained from a male donor with ankylosing spondylitis. Sequencing input: blood, either unsorted or a sorted T cell fraction (not recorded which). The DNA for the CDR3 is TGTGCCAGCAGCCACCCGGGACAGGGGAGCTACGAGCAGTACTTC. Translation gives CASSHPGQGSYEQYF.